The 15 T cell receptor beta chains presented below share a single source sample, sequenced in a study of T cell responses to AZD1222 COVID-19 vaccine. The table came from immunoSEQ multiplex PCR; TCRdb's copy has only in-frame clones and leaves some out. The profile shows 110,000 to 150,000 clones, approximately 90% of them singletons. This specimen consisted of peripheral blood, obtained 28 days after the second AZD1222 dose. These receptors were collected from an adult who received the AZD1222 COVID-19 vaccine.

This clone was counted a single time. The chain has TRBV6-5 and TRBJ1-2, with a tentative D call TRBD1 (5 bases). The CDR3 covers 13 residues. V dropped 0 bases and J dropped 4 bases, with 6 bases sitting between them. From germline, CDR1 is MNHEY and CDR2 SVGAGI. Written as DNA, the CDR3 is TGTGCCAGCAGTTACTCGGGGGTCTATGGCTACACCTTC. It codes for CASSYSGVYGYTF.

The chain couples TRBV28 to TRBJ1-5; the match to TRBD1 covers 9 bases. The CDR3 has 15 amino acids. V lost 6 bases, J lost 6 bases, and 9 bases stayed unmatched. Germline-derived CDR1 and CDR2 are MDHEN and SYDVKM. The DNA for the CDR3 is TGTGCCAGCAGCTTGGGACAGGGAGGGAGTCAGCCCCAGCATTTT. It translates to CASSLGQGGSQPQHF.

The CDR3 DNA reads TGTGCCAGTAGTCCGGCCGGCACGCCTGGTGAAAAACTGTTTTTT. The encoded protein is CASSPAGTPGEKLFF. This rearrangement joins TRBV19 to TRBJ1-4; D gene uncertain. The V gene lost 5 bases and the J gene lost 7 bases, with 17 bases spanning the gap. The length of the CDR3 is 15 residues. Germline CDR1 is LNHDA and CDR2 is SQIVND (reference sequence). The entire variable domain, with the rest obtained from reference TRBV19 and TRBJ1-4, is as follows: DGGITQSPKYLFRKEGQNVTLSCEQNLNHDAMYWYRQDPGQGLRLIYYSQIVNDFQKGDIAEGYSVSREKKESFPLTVTSAQKNPTAFYLCASSPAGTPGEKLFFGSGTQLSVL.

The rearrangement joins TRBV7-6 to TRBJ2-2; maybe TRBD2 (6 bases). CDR3 length: 18 amino acids. Trimming took 4 bases from V and 5 from J, leaving 23 bases between them. Germline CDR1 reads SGHVS; CDR2 reads FNYEAQ. CDR3 bases: TGTGCCAGCAGCTCGGCCCCGCGGGCTAGCGTACAAACCGGGGAGCTGTTTTTT. Its protein product is CASSSAPRASVQTGELFF.

The rearrangement uses TRBV13 and TRBJ2-1, with TRBD1 identical over 7 bases. The CDR3 runs 16 residues. The V gene end was trimmed by 6 bases and the J gene end by 0 bases; junction bases not matched to a gene: 8. Germline V lookup: CDR1 PRHDT, CDR2 FYEKMQ (reference sequence). CDR3 in amino acids: CASRRGRPSSYNEQFF. Written as DNA, the CDR3 is TGTGCCAGCAGAAGGGGGCGACCGAGCTCCTACAATGAGCAGTTCTTC.

The chain couples TRBV5-4 to TRBJ1-5, with 7 bases aligning to TRBD1. The CDR3 extends over 14 amino acids. Germline values: CDR1 SGHNT, CDR2 YYREEE (reference sequence). The J segment lost 1 base and the V segment lost 2 bases, leaving 0 bases of the junction unmatched. The DNA for the CDR3 is TGTGCCAGCAGCTTAGGGGGCAGCAATCAGCCCCAGCATTTT. Its protein product is CASSLGGSNQPQHF.

The chain joins TRBV11-2 to TRBJ2-7; unclear D gene. The CDR3 totals 12 residues. The V and J ends lost 4 bases and 3 bases respectively, with 7 bases between them. The germline gives CDR1 SGHAT, CDR2 FQNNGV. CDR3 in DNA: TGTGCCAGCAGCTCCGAGGTCTACGAGCAGTACTTC. It codes for CASSSEVYEQYF.

This chain links TRBV6-2 or TRBV6-3 with TRBJ2-2; 8 bases line up with TRBD1. Germline CDR1 and CDR2: MNHEY and SVGEGT. The CDR3 is 16 amino acids. With V trimmed by 6 bases and J by 6 bases, 12 bases remained unmatched. CDR3 residues: CASSLGQGGPPGELFF. CDR3 in DNA: TGTGCCAGCAGCCTCGGACAGGGTGGTCCCCCCGGGGAGCTGTTTTTT.

The V and J genes are TRBV19 and TRBJ2-2, with D possibly being TRBD1 or TRBD2 (5 bases each). CDR1 is LNHDA and CDR2 is SQIVND in the germline V gene (reference sequence). The CDR3 length is 14 residues. The V end was cut by 4 bases, the J end by 3 bases, with 9 bases between. This chain's CDR3 is CASSRGVYTGELFF. The DNA of the CDR3 is TGTGCCAGTAGTAGAGGGGTCTACACCGGGGAGCTGTTTTTT. Looking up the rest from reference TRBV19 and TRBJ2-2 gives the full variable domain: DGGITQSPKYLFRKEGQNVTLSCEQNLNHDAMYWYRQDPGQGLRLIYYSQIVNDFQKGDIAEGYSVSREKKESFPLTVTSAQKNPTAFYLCASSRGVYTGELFFGEGSRLTVL.

This chain connects TRBV6-2 or TRBV6-3 to TRBJ2-2, with TRBD2 matching over 9 bases. Unmatched junction bases numbered 5, after V lost 6 bases and J lost 3 bases. The CDR3 totals 15 residues. Germline V gene lookup returns CDR1 MNHEY and CDR2 SVGEGT. The CDR3 nucleotides read TGTGCCAGCAGCATCACTAGCGGGCACACCGGGGAGCTGTTTTTT. Translated, it gives CASSITSGHTGELFF.

The V gene is TRBV18, the J gene TRBJ1-2, with TRBD1 as a possible D gene (5 bases). Germline CDR1 KGHSH, CDR2 LQKENI. This CDR3 spans 13 amino acids. V lost 2 bases, J lost 8 bases, and 12 bases lay in between. CDR3 DNA sequence: TGTGCCAGCTCACCAGCAGGGTTGGGGGGCTACACCTTC. Protein: CASSPAGLGGYTF.

This chain uses TRBV5-1 with TRBJ1-4; 9 nucleotides line up with TRBD1. Looked up from germline, CDR1 is SGHRS and CDR2 is YFSETQ. Losses at the gene ends were 3 bases for V and 5 bases for J; bases not matched to a gene: 5. The CDR3 spans 15 residues. The CDR3 protein is CASSSGQGLNEKLFF. CDR3 nucleotides: TGCGCCAGCAGCTCAGGACAGGGGTTGAATGAAAAACTGTTTTTT. Drawing the rest from reference TRBV5-1 and TRBJ1-4, the complete variable domain is KAGVTQTPRYLIKTRGQQVTLSCSPISGHRSVSWYQQTPGQGLQFLFEYFSETQRNKGNFPGRFSGRQFSNSRSEMNVSTLELGDSALYLCASSSGQGLNEKLFFGSGTQLSVL.

The DNA of the CDR3 is TGTGCCAGTAGTATGGGTCCCCGGCAGGTTGGGACTAGGAGTACGGAGACCCAGTACTTC. Its protein product is CASSMGPRQVGTRSTETQYF. This chain links TRBV19 with TRBJ2-5; 8 bases fit TRBD2. CDR3 length: 20 amino acids. With 3 bases clipped from V and 5 bases from J, the junction kept 23 bases outside the gene matches. In germline, CDR1 is LNHDA, CDR2 SQIVND (reference sequence).

The J gene is TRBJ1-2, the V gene TRBV6-4; D is unclear. Germline V gives CDR1 MRHNA, CDR2 SNTAGT. This CDR3 region has 11 residues. The germline V and J ends were trimmed by 0 bases and 10 bases, with 6 bases remaining between them. This CDR3 is CASSDSGIYTF. The CDR3 nucleotides read TGTGCCAGCAGTGACTCAGGGATCTACACCTTC.

The genes are TRBV11-1 and TRBJ2-7, with 9 bases that match TRBD2. J lost 2 bases, V lost 5 bases, and 10 bases had no gene match. The CDR3 spans 16 residues. CDR1 SGHAT and CDR2 FQDESV come from the germline V gene (reference sequence). CDR3 sequence (DNA): TGTGCCAGCAGCCCGCGTAAGGTAGCGGGAGCCTACGAGCAGTACTTC. This gives the protein CASSPRKVAGAYEQYF.